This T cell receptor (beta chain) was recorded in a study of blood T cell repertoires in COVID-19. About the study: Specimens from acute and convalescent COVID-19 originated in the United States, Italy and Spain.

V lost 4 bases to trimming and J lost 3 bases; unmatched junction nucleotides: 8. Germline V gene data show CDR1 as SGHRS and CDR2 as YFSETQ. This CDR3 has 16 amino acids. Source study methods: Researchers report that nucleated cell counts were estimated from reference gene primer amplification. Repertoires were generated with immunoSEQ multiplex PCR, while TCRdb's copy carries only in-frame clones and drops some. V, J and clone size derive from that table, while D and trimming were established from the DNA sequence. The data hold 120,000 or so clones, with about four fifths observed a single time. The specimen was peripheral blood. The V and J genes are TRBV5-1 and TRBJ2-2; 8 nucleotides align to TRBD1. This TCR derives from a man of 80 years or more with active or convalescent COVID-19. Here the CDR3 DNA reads TGCGCCAGCAGCCCCAGGGCAGGGGGCGACACCGGGGAGCTGTTTTTT. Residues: CASSPRAGGDTGELFF.